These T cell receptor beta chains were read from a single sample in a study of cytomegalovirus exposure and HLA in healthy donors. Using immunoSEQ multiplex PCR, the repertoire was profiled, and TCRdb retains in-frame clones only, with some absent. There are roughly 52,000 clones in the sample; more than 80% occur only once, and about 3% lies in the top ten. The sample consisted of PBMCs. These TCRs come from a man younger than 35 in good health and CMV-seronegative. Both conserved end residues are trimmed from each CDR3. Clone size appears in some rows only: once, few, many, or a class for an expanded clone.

AWNPGQTNTDTQY	TRBV30	.	TRBJ2-3
ASSPGTSSYNEQF	TRBV6-5	.	TRBJ2-1
ASSPAGVYQETQY	TRBV5-4	.	TRBJ2-5
AISDPPGNTEAF	TRBV10-3	.	TRBJ1-1
ASSLWGGTYEQY	TRBV28	.	TRBJ2-7
ASSWDRGSTEAF	TRBV5-1	.	TRBJ1-1
ASSVSGSFYNEQF	TRBV9	.	TRBJ2-1
ASSLTSGVQF	TRBV7-9	medium-sized	TRBJ2-1
ASSIYRGWAEAF	TRBV7-9	once	TRBJ1-1
ASSPSSPLAKNIQY	TRBV7-2	.	TRBJ2-4
ASSSPEQGVTEAF	TRBV7-9	.	TRBJ1-1
ASAVFLGQNEQY	TRBV6-5	.	TRBJ2-7
SASDVGQGAMNTEAF	TRBV29-1	.	TRBJ1-1
SVEKTETSF	TRBV29-1	.	TRBJ1-1
ASSYSRGIYEQY	TRBV6-6	.	TRBJ2-7
ASSLGHWLAGDTYEQY	TRBV28	.	TRBJ2-7
ASSSGTSNYEQY	TRBV6-5	.	TRBJ2-7
ASSYSSGEGGYT	TRBV6-5	.	TRBJ1-2
ASSLTGTGTSNTGELF	TRBV5-1	.	TRBJ2-2
ASSENLADRYNEQF	TRBV6-1	.	TRBJ2-1
ASSFQTDQETQY	TRBV5-1	once	TRBJ2-5
ASSLQGAYEQY	TRBV5-6	.	TRBJ2-7
ASSVRGQPNTGELF	TRBV9	.	TRBJ2-2
ASPNKEGIETQY	TRBV6-1	.	TRBJ2-5
ASSLGGDTQY	TRBV18	.	TRBJ2-3
ASSAGTAVKPQH	TRBV27	.	TRBJ1-5
ASSYSDRSYEQY	TRBV6-5	.	TRBJ2-7
ASYRANTGELF	TRBV28	.	TRBJ2-2
ASGLLSSGNTIY	TRBV6-6	once	TRBJ1-3